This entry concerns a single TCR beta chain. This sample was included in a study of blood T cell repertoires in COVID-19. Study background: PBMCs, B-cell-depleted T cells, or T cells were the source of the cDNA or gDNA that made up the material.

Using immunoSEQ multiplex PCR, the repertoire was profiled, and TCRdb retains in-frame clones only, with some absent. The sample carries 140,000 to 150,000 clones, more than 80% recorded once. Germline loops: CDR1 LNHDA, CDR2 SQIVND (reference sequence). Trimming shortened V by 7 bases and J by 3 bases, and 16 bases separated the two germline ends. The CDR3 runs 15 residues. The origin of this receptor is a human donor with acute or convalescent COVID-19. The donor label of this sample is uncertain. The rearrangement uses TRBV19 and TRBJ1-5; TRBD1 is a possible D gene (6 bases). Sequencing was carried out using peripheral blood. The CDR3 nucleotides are TGTGCCAGTACCGCCGTCAGGGGTAACAATCAGCCCCAGCATTTT. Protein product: CASTAVRGNNQPQHF. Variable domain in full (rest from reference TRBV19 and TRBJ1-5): DGGITQSPKYLFRKEGQNVTLSCEQNLNHDAMYWYRQDPGQGLRLIYYSQIVNDFQKGDIAEGYSVSREKKESFPLTVTSAQKNPTAFYLCASTAVRGNNQPQHFGDGTRLSIL.